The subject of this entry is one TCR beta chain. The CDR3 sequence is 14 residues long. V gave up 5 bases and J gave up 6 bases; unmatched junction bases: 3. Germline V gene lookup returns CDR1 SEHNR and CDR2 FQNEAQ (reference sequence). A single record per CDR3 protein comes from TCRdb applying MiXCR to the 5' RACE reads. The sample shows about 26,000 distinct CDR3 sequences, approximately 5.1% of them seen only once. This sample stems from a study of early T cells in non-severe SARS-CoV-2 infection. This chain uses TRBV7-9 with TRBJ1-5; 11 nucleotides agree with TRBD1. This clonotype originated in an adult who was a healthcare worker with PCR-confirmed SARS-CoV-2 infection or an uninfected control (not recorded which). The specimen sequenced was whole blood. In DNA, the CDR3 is TGTGCCAGCAGCGAGGACAGGGGGCTTCAGCCCCAGCATTTT. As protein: CASSEDRGLQPQHF.